A single sample gave rise to the 19 T cell receptor beta chains below, sequenced in a study of blood T cells in healthy people across ages. Through a sample-barcoded 5' primer and a J-beta primer mix, a second PCR was run for roughly 6 to 12 cycles. One entry per CDR3 protein, called by TCRdb with MiXCR from the 5' RACE reads. Of around 1.1 million distinct CDR3 sequences in the sample, approximately 38% were seen once. The sequencing input was blood. The receptors here all came from a young man in good health.

The chain employs TRBV29-1 and TRBJ2-6; no firm D call. V lost 0 bases to trimming and J lost 2 bases, with 11 bases between them. There are 16 residues in the CDR3. Germline CDR1 reads SQVTM; CDR2 reads ANQGSEA. The CDR3 region is CSVEEDGTAGANVLTF. In DNA form, the CDR3 reads TGCAGCGTTGAAGAGGACGGAACGGCTGGGGCCAACGTCCTGACTTTC.

This clonotype was recorded a few times. The CDR3 protein is CASSPSTGTYNEQFF. CDR3 bases: TGTGCCAGCAGTCCCTCGACAGGGACCTACAATGAGCAGTTCTTC. The chain couples TRBV6-5 to TRBJ2-1, with 7 nucleotides matching TRBD1. Per germline, CDR1 MNHEY and CDR2 SVGAGI. Unmatched junction bases numbered 6, after V lost 5 bases and J lost 2 bases. The CDR3 consists of 15 residues.

This clonotype turned up a few times. The chain links TRBV4-2 to TRBJ1-2, with unresolved D. This CDR3 is 15 amino acids long. Germline V gene sequence: CDR1 LGHNA, CDR2 YNFKEQ. Trimming stripped 0 bases from V and 4 bases from J, with 12 bases between. The CDR3 sequence: CASSQEAGSGYGYTF. The CDR3 DNA follows: TGTGCCAGCAGCCAAGAGGCGGGGTCGGGCTATGGCTACACCTTC.

The chain is built from TRBV5-1 and TRBJ2-2; 11 nucleotides align to TRBD2. V lost 0 bases to trimming and J lost 2 bases; unmatched junction nucleotides: 6. The CDR3 length is 18 residues. Germline V gene sequence: CDR1 SGHRS, CDR2 YFSETQ. The chain's CDR3 is CASSLASGGMKNTGELFF. As DNA, the CDR3 is TGCGCCAGCAGCTTGGCTAGCGGGGGGATGAAAAACACCGGGGAGCTGTTTTTT.

This clonotype was seen more than once but under ten times. The chain recombines TRBV7-2 with TRBJ2-7; D is undetermined. V shed 1 base and J shed 7 bases, with 8 bases lying between them. Germline loops: CDR1 SGHTA, CDR2 FQGNSA. CDR3 length: 12 residues. The DNA of the CDR3 is TGTGCCAGCAGCTTAGGTTCTCAGGAGCAGTACTTC. Its protein product is CASSLGSQEQYF.

The chain recombines TRBV27 with TRBJ2-3, with D perhaps matching TRBD1 (6 bases). The CDR3 runs to 12 residues. Germline CDR1 MNHEY, CDR2 SMNVEV (reference sequence). Deletions cut 11 bases from V and 5 bases from J, with 14 bases between. The CDR3: CASGQRIDTQYF. CDR3 in DNA: TGTGCCTCAGGACAGCGCATAGATACGCAGTATTTT.

This clonotype has more than one count but fewer than ten. V and J are TRBV14 and TRBJ1-1; D unclear. Germline CDR1 and CDR2: SGHDN and FVKESK. The length of the CDR3 is 13 residues. With 1 base removed from V and 6 bases from J, the gap between germline ends came to 9 bases. CDR3 in amino acids: CASSQAAGAEAFF. The CDR3 region has the DNA TGTGCCAGCAGCCAAGCCGCTGGGGCTGAAGCTTTCTTT.

Note on this clonotype: One end of the junction fails to match germline, which may point to a read error. The chain combines TRBV19 with TRBJ1-2; a possible D gene is TRBD1 (5 bases). CDR3 length: 12 amino acids. Germline V gene lookup returns CDR1 LNHDA and CDR2 SQIVND (reference sequence). DNA of the CDR3: TGTGCCAGTGAGCAGGGTAACTATGGCCACACCTTC. This gives the protein CASEQGNYGHTF.

This clonotype was picked up many times. The chain employs TRBV29-1 and TRBJ2-1; 12 bases line up with TRBD1. The junction had 11 bases not matched to a gene; V was cut back by 1 base and J by 4 bases. The CDR3 is made up of 18 amino acids. Germline V CDR1 and CDR2: SQVTM, ANQGSEA. This CDR3 reads CSVEARGQGATGYNEQFF. The DNA of the CDR3 is TGCAGCGTTGAAGCCAGGGGACAGGGGGCGACGGGTTACAATGAGCAGTTCTTC.

This clonotype has only a few counts. The rearrangement uses TRBV3-1 and TRBJ2-1; D may be TRBD1 (6 bases). This CDR3 contains 16 residues. Trimming stripped 1 base from V and 1 base from J, with 11 bases between. Germline CDR1 reads LGHDT; CDR2 reads YNNKEL (reference sequence). The DNA of the CDR3 is TGTGCCAGCAGCCAAGGCGACAGGCCATCCTACAATGAGCAGTTCTTC. This codes for CASSQGDRPSYNEQFF.

The genes are TRBV7-2 and TRBJ1-2; 7 positions match TRBD1. The germline CDR1 and CDR2 sequences are SGHTA and FQGNSA. CDR3 length: 14 residues. Germline trimming cut 5 bases from V and 4 bases from J; bases unmatched to any gene: 7. The CDR3 here is CASSPGQNTYGYTF. DNA for the CDR3: TGTGCCAGCAGCCCGGGACAGAACACCTATGGCTACACCTTC.

This clonotype was seen only a few times. The V gene is TRBV7-2, the J gene TRBJ2-7, with 7 bases matching TRBD1. Trimming took 1 base from V and 3 from J; bases not matched to a gene: 6. Germline lookup yields CDR1 SGHTA and CDR2 FQGNSA. The CDR3 spans 15 residues. CDR3 region: CASSLGSTGFYEQYF. CDR3 nucleotide sequence: TGTGCCAGCAGCTTAGGTTCGACAGGGTTCTACGAGCAGTACTTC. Using reference TRBV7-2 and TRBJ2-7 for the parts outside the CDR3, the full variable domain is GAGVSQSPSNKVTEKGKDVELRCDPISGHTALYWYRQSLGQGLEFLIYFQGNSAPDKSGLPSDRFSAERTGGSVSTLTIQRTQQEDSAVYLCASSLGSTGFYEQYFGPGTRLTVT.

This chain links TRBV7-8 with TRBJ2-1; D gene uncertain. Germline-derived CDR1 and CDR2 are SGHVS and FQNEAQ. The germline V and J ends were trimmed by 1 base and 9 bases, with 7 bases remaining between them. The CDR3 contains 12 residues. In DNA form, the CDR3 reads TGTGCCAGCAGCTTAGGAGGCTTTGAGCAGTTCTTC. Amino acid sequence: CASSLGGFEQFF.

The chain is built from TRBV12-3 or TRBV12-4 and TRBJ1-5, with TRBD1 matching over 7 bases. Germline trimming cut 6 bases from V and 7 bases from J; bases unmatched to any gene: 12. The CDR3 runs 15 residues. Here the CDR3 reads CASSTTGFRSQPQHF. The DNA of the CDR3 is TGTGCCAGCAGCACGACAGGGTTTCGCAGCCAGCCCCAGCATTTT.

The chain links TRBV5-1 to TRBJ1-1; 7 nucleotides line up with TRBD1. The CDR3 totals 17 residues. V lost 4 bases and J lost 0; bases outside the gene matches: 12. Germline assignment: CDR1 SGHRS and CDR2 YFSETQ. The CDR3 DNA reads as TGCGCCAGCAGCAATGGGGACAGAGAGAGACTGAACACTGAAGCTTTCTTT. Protein product: CASSNGDRERLNTEAFF.

V usage is TRBV7-2 and J usage is TRBJ2-2; possibly TRBD2 for D (5 bases). V was shortened by 5 bases and J by 1 base, with 11 bases between the two germline ends. The germline gives CDR1 SGHTA, CDR2 FQGNSA. The CDR3 contains 15 residues. The chain's CDR3 is CASSPMRVNTGELFF. In nucleotides, the CDR3 is TGTGCCAGCAGCCCTATGAGGGTGAACACCGGGGAGCTGTTTTTT. The full variable domain, in which reference TRBV7-2 and TRBJ2-2 provide the parts outside the CDR3, is GAGVSQSPSNKVTEKGKDVELRCDPISGHTALYWYRQSLGQGLEFLIYFQGNSAPDKSGLPSDRFSAERTGGSVSTLTIQRTQQEDSAVYLCASSPMRVNTGELFFGEGSRLTVL.

The genes are TRBV4-2 and TRBJ2-7; a weak D match, TRBD1 (5 bases). Trimming shortened V by 0 bases and J by 7 bases, and 22 bases separated the two germline ends. This CDR3 comprises 17 residues. In germline, CDR1 is LGHNA, CDR2 YNFKEQ. CDR3 nucleotides: TGTGCCAGCAGCCAAGATAAGGGGATGAGGTCCTACAATGAGCAGTACTTC. Encoded protein: CASSQDKGMRSYNEQYF.

This sequence joins TRBV2 and TRBJ2-5; tentative D call: TRBD1 (5 bases). V shed 8 bases and J shed 11 bases, with 18 bases lying between them. The length of the CDR3 is 12 residues. The germline gives CDR1 SNHLY, CDR2 FYNNEI. CDR3 DNA: TGTGCCAGCCGTACTTTGGACAATGAGCAGTACTTC. Translation: CASRTLDNEQYF.

This clonotype came up a few times. The chain combines TRBV5-1 with TRBJ2-1; D unclear. Trimming shortened V by 4 bases and J by 0 bases, and 11 bases separated the two germline ends. The CDR3 spans 15 residues. Per the germline V gene, CDR1 is SGHRS and CDR2 is YFSETQ. The CDR3 spells CASSPGPSSYNEQFF. The CDR3 nucleotides are TGCGCCAGCAGCCCGGGCCCGAGCTCCTACAATGAGCAGTTCTTC.